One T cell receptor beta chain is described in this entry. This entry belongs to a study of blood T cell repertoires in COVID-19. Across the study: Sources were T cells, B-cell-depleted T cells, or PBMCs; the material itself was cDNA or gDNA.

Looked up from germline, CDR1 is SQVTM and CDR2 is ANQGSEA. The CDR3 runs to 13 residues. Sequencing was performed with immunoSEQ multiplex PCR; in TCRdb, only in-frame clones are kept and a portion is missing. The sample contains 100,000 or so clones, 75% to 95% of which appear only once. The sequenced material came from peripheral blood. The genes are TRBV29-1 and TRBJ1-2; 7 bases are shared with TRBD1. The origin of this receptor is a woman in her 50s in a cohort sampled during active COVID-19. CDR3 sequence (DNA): TGCCATCGCGGGGGGACAGTAACCTATGGCTACACCTTC. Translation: CHRGGTVTYGYTF.